This record covers a single T cell receptor (beta chain). This sample is part of a study of blood T cell repertoires in COVID-19. On the study more broadly: From the United States, Italy and Spain came samples of acute and convalescent COVID-19. PBMCs, B-cell-depleted T cells, or T cells were the source of the cDNA or gDNA that made up the material.

Trimming left V 4 bases short and J 2 bases short, with 11 bases between. The CDR3 consists of 14 residues. Germline loops: CDR1 MGHRA, CDR2 YSYEKL. Sequencing used immunoSEQ multiplex PCR; TCRdb keeps in-frame clones, though not all of them. Of about 100,000 clones listed, approximately 86% are singletons. The source of this sequence is a man aged 45-65 years with active or convalescent COVID-19. Sample: peripheral blood. The genes are TRBV4-1 and TRBJ1-2; D gene unclear. Here the CDR3 reads CASSPGGQNYGYTF. CDR3 nucleotides: TGCGCCAGCAGCCCAGGTGGGCAGAACTATGGCTACACCTTC.